This entry lists 26 T cell receptor beta chains sequenced from one sample in a study of a mutant IDH1 vaccine in newly diagnosed glioma. The protocol was immunoSEQ multiplex PCR, while the TCRdb copy is restricted to in-frame clones and leaves out a portion. The profile shows around 52,000 clones, over 65% of them singletons. These TCRs' antigens remain unknown. Time point given: week 35, safety follow-up. Doses of 300 ug of mutant IDH1 20-mer peptide were given with topical imiquimod. The sequencing used PBMCs, collected from a glioma patient whose treatment included an IDH1 peptide vaccine. These receptors were collected from a man aged 35 to 55 with glioma.

V gene TRBV30 combines with J gene TRBJ2-1, with D hard to call. Germline loops: CDR1 GTSNPN, CDR2 SVGIG (reference sequence). The CDR3 is made up of 13 amino acids. The V end was cut by 0 bases, the J end by 4 bases, with 7 bases between. DNA of the CDR3: TGTGCCTGGAGTGTACTTGTATACAATGAGCAGTTCTTC. Translated: CAWSVLVYNEQFF.

J is TRBJ2-5 and V is TRBV2; 12 positions match TRBD1. Trimming removed 7 bases from V and 1 base from J; junction bases left unmatched: 4. This CDR3 region has 15 residues. Germline CDR1 reads SNHLY; CDR2 reads FYNNEI. In DNA form, the CDR3 reads TGTGCCAGCAACCGGGACAGGGGGCCCCAAGAGACCCAGTACTTC. It codes for CASNRDRGPQETQYF.

This clone was detected only a few times. This CDR3 is CASSLLYDRGVEAFF. For the CDR3, the DNA is TGTGCCAGCAGCTTACTTTATGACAGGGGGGTTGAAGCTTTCTTT. The V gene is TRBV7-8, the J gene TRBJ1-1; 9 bases are shared with TRBD1. The CDR3 covers 15 residues. CDR1 SGHVS and CDR2 FQNEAQ come from the germline V gene. Trimming at V came to 2 bases and at J to 7 bases, leaving 8 bases not matched to a gene.

This chain links TRBV29-1 with TRBJ2-5, with D possibly TRBD2 on 5 matching bases. The V end lost 3 bases, the J end lost 5 bases, and 10 bases lay between the germline ends. The germline V gene has CDR1 SQVTM and CDR2 ANQGSEA. The CDR3 totals 12 residues. CDR3 sequence: CSVEWERETQYF. The CDR3 DNA follows: TGCAGCGTTGAGTGGGAGAGGGAGACCCAGTACTTC.

This chain connects TRBV27 to TRBJ1-2, with TRBD1 identical over 7 bases. The J segment lost 5 bases and the V segment lost 0 bases, leaving 3 bases of the junction unmatched. Looked up from germline, CDR1 is MNHEY and CDR2 is SMNVEV (reference sequence). The length of the CDR3 is 14 residues. The CDR3 sequence is CASSLSTGSYGYTF. The DNA for the CDR3 is TGTGCCAGCAGTTTATCGACAGGGAGTTATGGCTACACCTTC.

J is TRBJ1-1 and V is TRBV6-5, with D tentatively TRBD1 (5 bases). The V gene lost 2 bases and the J gene lost 4 bases, with 14 bases spanning the gap. Germline V gives CDR1 MNHEY, CDR2 SVGAGI. This CDR3 contains 15 residues. DNA for the CDR3: TGTGCCAGCAGTTACCAGCAGGGAGAACGCACTGAAGCTTTCTTT. Amino acids: CASSYQQGERTEAFF.

The chain couples TRBV11-3 to TRBJ1-1; D might be TRBD1 (6 bases). Germline loops: CDR1 SGHNT, CDR2 YENEEA. The CDR3 is 17 amino acids. V was pared by 5 bases and J by 0 bases, with 19 bases between. The CDR3, as DNA: TGTGCCAGCAGCGCCGGAGGGCCGGGGGCCATGAACACTGAAGCTTTCTTT. Translating it yields CASSAGGPGAMNTEAFF.

This chain uses TRBV19 with TRBJ1-5; D uncertain. Trimming took off 3 bases at V and 0 bases at J, with 9 bases between the two ends. There are 15 residues in the CDR3. Germline loops: CDR1 LNHDA, CDR2 SQIVND (reference sequence). This CDR3 reads CASSIRPNSNQPQHF. The CDR3 bases are TGTGCCAGTAGTATTCGGCCTAATAGCAATCAGCCCCAGCATTTT.

This chain connects TRBV7-9 to TRBJ1-1; D uncertain. Trimming took 4 bases from V and 1 from J, leaving 16 bases between them. Germline lookup yields CDR1 SEHNR and CDR2 FQNEAQ (reference sequence). CDR3 length: 16 amino acids. CDR3 bases: TGTGCCAGCAGCTCCCGGTTAGGCAGAACGAACACTGAAGCTTTCTTT. The encoded protein is CASSSRLGRTNTEAFF.

J is TRBJ2-5 and V is TRBV5-4, with D uncertain. Trimming left V 4 bases short and J 0 bases short, with 4 bases between. Germline CDR1 SGHNT, CDR2 YYREEE (reference sequence). There are 12 residues in the CDR3. CDR3 sequence (DNA): TGTGCCAGCAGCCGATACCAAGAGACCCAGTACTTC. The encoded protein is CASSRYQETQYF.

This chain uses TRBV4-2 with TRBJ2-1; D is perhaps TRBD2 (6 bases). The CDR3 totals 15 residues. Germline loops: CDR1 LGHNA, CDR2 YNFKEQ. V lost 0 bases, J lost 2 bases, and 8 bases lay in between. The CDR3 loop reads CASSQDRLAYNEQFF. CDR3 DNA sequence: TGTGCCAGCAGCCAAGATCGACTAGCCTACAATGAGCAGTTCTTC.

This clone was seen only a few times. This rearrangement joins TRBV15 to TRBJ1-2; D call uncertain. The CDR3 length is 13 residues. The ends were cut back, 3 bases at V and 10 bases at J, with 15 bases in the middle. CDR1 is LNHNV and CDR2 is YYDKDF in the germline V gene (reference sequence). CDR3 in DNA: TGTGCCACCAGCAGGGAAGAAGGCGATGACTACACCTTC. Translation: CATSREEGDDYTF.

J is TRBJ2-3 and V is TRBV25-1; TRBD1 matches at 12 bases. The germline CDR1 and CDR2 sequences are MGHDK and SYGVNS. This CDR3 is built from 16 residues. Trimming cost V 4 bases and J 4 bases; bases outside gene matches: 6. CDR3 coding DNA: TGTGCCAGCAGTGCGGGACAGGGGGCAGTTGCAGATACGCAGTATTTT. Translated: CASSAGQGAVADTQYF. Supplemented by reference TRBV25-1 and TRBJ2-3, the full variable domain reads EADIYQTPRYLVIGTGKKITLECSQTMGHDKMYWYQQDPGMELHLIHYSYGVNSTEKGDLSSESTVSRIRTEHFPLTLESARPSHTSQYLCASSAGQGAVADTQYFGPGTRLTVL.

This rearrangement joins TRBV6-6 to TRBJ2-7; no clear D gene. The CDR3 has 14 amino acids. Trimming removed 2 bases from V and 8 bases from J, with 16 bases in between. Germline CDR1 and CDR2: MNHNY and SVGAGI (reference sequence). CDR3 amino acids: CASSYRSAPDQQYV. As DNA, the CDR3 is TGTGCCAGCAGTTACAGGTCAGCTCCCGACCAGCAGTACGTC.

This rearrangement joins TRBV11-2 to TRBJ1-1, with D possibly TRBD1 on 5 matching bases. Trimming removed 2 bases at V and 6 bases at J, with 16 bases between. Germline CDR1 reads SGHAT; CDR2 reads FQNNGV. The CDR3 contains 15 residues. CDR3 sequence reads: CASSLSPREAPEAFF. The CDR3, as DNA: TGTGCCAGCAGCTTAAGTCCCAGGGAGGCCCCTGAAGCTTTCTTT.

The chain links TRBV7-6 to TRBJ1-1; D unresolved. Trimming cost V 5 bases and J 2 bases, with 9 bases left between them. This CDR3 is 13 amino acids long. From germline, CDR1 is SGHVS and CDR2 FNYEAQ. The CDR3 loop reads CASSPVDNTEAFF. Written as DNA, the CDR3 is TGTGCCAGCAGCCCTGTAGATAACACTGAAGCTTTCTTT. The complete variable domain, with remaining parts taken from reference TRBV7-6 and TRBJ1-1, reads GAGVSQSPRYKVTKRGQDVALRCDPISGHVSLYWYRQALGQGPEFLTYFNYEAQQDKSGLPNDRFSAERPEGSISTLTIQRTEQRDSAMYRCASSPVDNTEAFFGQGTRLTVV.

The CDR3 region has the DNA TGTGCCAGCAGTTCCAACGAGAACACTGAAGCTTTCTTT. This sequence encodes CASSSNENTEAFF. The gene calls are TRBV6-5 and TRBJ1-1, with D hard to call. V was trimmed by 4 bases and J by 1 base, leaving 7 bases between them. Germline CDR1 reads MNHEY; CDR2 reads SVGAGI. This CDR3 region has 13 residues.

The genes are TRBV5-1 and TRBJ1-1; D is undetermined. Germline lookup yields CDR1 SGHRS and CDR2 YFSETQ. The V and J ends lost 5 bases and 2 bases respectively, with 10 bases between them. The CDR3 loop spans 13 amino acids. This CDR3 is CASRQQSNTEAFF. CDR3 DNA sequence: TGCGCCAGCAGACAACAGTCAAACACTGAAGCTTTCTTT.

The J gene is TRBJ1-2, the V gene TRBV5-1; D unclear. The CDR3 contains 15 residues. Trimming pared 3 bases from V and 2 bases from J, leaving 14 bases between. From germline, CDR1 is SGHRS and CDR2 YFSETQ. CDR3 sequence (DNA): TGCGCCAGCAGCTCCGATGGGGAGGTCAACTATGGCTACACCTTC. This encodes CASSSDGEVNYGYTF.

This clone occurred a few times. This chain joins TRBV7-2 and TRBJ1-2; 9 positions agree with TRBD1. V lost 5 bases to trimming and J lost 6 bases; unmatched junction nucleotides: 4. Per the germline V gene, CDR1 is SGHTA and CDR2 is FQGNSA. This CDR3 contains 13 residues. This chain's CDR3 is CASSIRDRDGYTF. The CDR3 DNA reads TGTGCCAGCAGCATCCGGGACAGGGATGGCTACACCTTC.

The chain recombines TRBV28 with TRBJ1-5; TRBD1 agrees at 10 bases. The CDR3 has 13 residues. Germline CDR1 is MDHEN and CDR2 is SYDVKM. V gave up 8 bases and J gave up 3 bases; unmatched junction bases: 1. CDR3 sequence: CASGTGVNQPQHF. The CDR3 DNA is TGTGCCAGCGGGACAGGGGTCAATCAGCCCCAGCATTTT.

The chain recombines TRBV10-2 with TRBJ1-2, with 7 bases identical to TRBD1. Germline V gene data show CDR1 as WSHSY and CDR2 as SAAADI. The CDR3 contains 13 residues. The J segment lost 7 bases and the V segment lost 6 bases, leaving 8 bases of the junction unmatched. CDR3 coding DNA: TGCGCCAGCAGAGTTCAGGGGGATTTTGGCTACACCTTC. It is translated as CASRVQGDFGYTF.

The chain uses TRBV11-2 and TRBJ2-3, with TRBD2 matching 12 bases. V shed 4 bases, J shed 2 bases, and the junction held 7 bases outside the gene matches. This CDR3 has 17 residues. Germline values: CDR1 SGHAT, CDR2 FQNNGV. DNA for the CDR3: TGTGCCAGCAGCTCAGGACTAGCGGGACGACCCACAGATACGCAGTATTTT. Its translation: CASSSGLAGRPTDTQYF.

Here the CDR3 DNA reads TGTGCCAGCAGCCAGACTAATTACAGGGGGCAGCAGTACGTC. Its protein product is CASSQTNYRGQQYV. The rearrangement links TRBV5-6 to TRBJ2-7, with TRBD1 matching over 9 bases. In germline, CDR1 is SGHDT, CDR2 YYEEEE. V lost 4 bases and J lost 8; bases outside the gene matches: 10. The CDR3 has 14 residues.

V gene TRBV6-1 combines with J gene TRBJ1-2; D ambiguous. CDR3 length: 14 amino acids. V dropped 2 bases and J dropped 3 bases, with 10 bases sitting between them. Germline V gives CDR1 MNHNS, CDR2 SASEGT. In DNA form, the CDR3 reads TGTGCCAGCAGTGAACCGGGAATCGACTATGGCTACACCTTC. Protein sequence: CASSEPGIDYGYTF.

The V call is TRBV10-3, the J call TRBJ2-1; a possible D gene is TRBD1 (5 bases). V was pared by 8 bases and J by 2 bases, with 10 bases between. Germline V gene sequence: CDR1 ENHRY, CDR2 SYGVKD. The CDR3 has 13 residues. This chain's CDR3 is CAILRGPYNEQFF. CDR3 coding DNA: TGTGCCATCCTAAGGGGCCCCTACAATGAGCAGTTCTTC.